One T cell receptor beta chain is described in this entry. Its antigen remains unidentified. These data are taken from a study of cytomegalovirus exposure and HLA in healthy donors. In the PCR, 60 Vbeta and 13 Jbeta primers were used. As processed by the authors: An analysis that came later counted 80 million or so unique TCR beta chains, roughly 11 million shared. Here immunoSEQ multiplex PCR was the method, and the copy in TCRdb shows in-frame clones only, minus some. That table is the source of V, J and clone size, and D and trimming were worked out from the DNA. The data hold around 180,000 clones, with around 85% observed a single time. Germline loops: CDR1 SEHNR, CDR2 FQNEAQ (reference sequence). There are 13 residues in the CDR3. Broader study findings: In a later analysis, several top co-occurrence clusters appeared linked to parvovirus B19, influenza, CMV and Epstein-Barr virus.

The receptor's source is a boy younger than 10 in good health and CMV-seronegative. The V gene is TRBV7-9, the J gene TRBJ2-5, with a tentative D call TRBD2 (5 bases). The end of the DNA is better explained by TRBJ2-7, so the J call may be wrong. Specimen: PBMCs. In DNA, the CDR3 is TGTGCCAGCAGCCGCGGGTCCTCCTACGAGCAGTACTTC. Residues: CASSRGSSYEQYF.